The 14 T cell receptor beta chains below come from one sample, sequenced in a study of T cells in women clearing cervical HPV infection. Method: immunoSEQ multiplex PCR; TCRdb's copy keeps in-frame clones and lacks some. The sample table includes around 41,000 clones. What was sequenced was blood buffy coat. These receptors were taken from a woman between 18 and 70 years old with a cervical HPV16 infection that either progressed to CIN3+ or cleared (not recorded which).

The CDR3 spells CASSLAGETQYF. The part of the CDR3 DNA that was read is TGCGCCAGCAGCTTGGCCGGGGAGACC. The V call is TRBV5-1, the J call TRBJ2-5, with D unresolved. The missing CDR3 end, 3 residues past where the read stops, is filled in from the germline J gene. The germline CDR1 and CDR2 sequences are SGHRS and YFSETQ. This CDR3 contains 12 residues. The V and J ends lost 0 bases and 5 bases respectively, with 5 bases between them.

In the case of this clone: The CDR3 is cut off 3 residues early in the read; its end comes from the germline J gene. The rearrangement joins TRBV19 to TRBJ2-5, with 7 bases aligning to TRBD2. J was trimmed by 3 bases and V by 5 bases; bases with no gene match: 0. Germline values: CDR1 LNHDA, CDR2 SQIVND (reference sequence). This CDR3 spans 12 amino acids. The covered CDR3 bases are TGTGCCAGTAGTGCGGGGGAAGAGACC. This gives the protein CASSAGEET. The CDR3 in its entirety is CASSAGEETQYF.

As to this clone: The missing CDR3 end, 3 residues past where the read stops, is filled in from the germline J gene. The chain has TRBV19 and TRBJ2-3; D is possibly TRBD2 (5 bases). Looked up from germline, CDR1 is LNHDA and CDR2 is SQIVND (reference sequence). The germline V and J ends were trimmed by 3 bases and 3 bases, with 13 bases remaining between them. The CDR3 covers 15 residues. CDR3 loop: CASSIQLEGTDTQYF. The sequenced part of the CDR3 DNA is TGTGCCAGTAGTATTCAACTAGAAGGTACAGATACG.

Note on this clone: The CDR3 end is not reached by the read, which stops 3 residues before it; the germline J gene fills it in. This chain connects TRBV5-1 to TRBJ2-1, with 9 bases matching TRBD2. CDR3 length: 14 amino acids. V dropped 6 bases and J dropped 3; count of bases not matched to a gene: 4. CDR1 and CDR2 from the germline V gene are SGHRS and YFSETQ. CDR3 sequence reads: CASTRTSDYNEQFF. The CDR3 DNA, read in part, is TGCGCCAGCACCCGGACTAGCGACTACAATGAG. The full variable domain, rest sourced from reference TRBV5-1 and TRBJ2-1, is KAGVTQTPRYLIKTRGQQVTLSCSPISGHRSVSWYQQTPGQGLQFLFEYFSETQRNKGNFPGRFSGRQFSNSRSEMNVSTLELGDSALYLCASTRTSDYNEQFFGPGTRLTVL.

Points on this clone: The read gets to within 3 residues of the CDR3 end, and the germline J gene fills in the rest. This chain connects TRBV11-2 to TRBJ1-6; no clear D gene. The ends were cut back, 0 bases at V and 3 bases at J, with 6 bases in the middle. CDR3 size: 15 residues. The germline V gene has CDR1 SGHAT and CDR2 FQNNGV. The CDR3: CASSLELSYNSPLHF. The part of the CDR3 DNA that was read is TGTGCCAGCAGCTTAGAGCTCAGCTATAATTCACCC.

The part of the CDR3 DNA that was read is TGTGCCAGCAAAGACGACAGACGAAGTTCACCC. As protein: CASKDDRRSSP. The full CDR3 protein reads CASKDDRRSSPLHF. This chain uses TRBV2 with TRBJ1-6, with a tentative D call TRBD1 (5 bases). From the germline J gene comes the end of the CDR3, since the read stops 3 residues before it. Germline lookup yields CDR1 SNHLY and CDR2 FYNNEI. V was trimmed by 7 bases and J by 9 bases, leaving 16 bases between them. The CDR3 is made up of 14 amino acids.

A note on this clone: The CDR3 end falls 3 residues outside the read, so it is completed with the germline J gene. V and J are TRBV14 and TRBJ1-2, with D possibly being TRBD1 (6 bases). The CDR3 length is 13 residues. Germline-derived CDR1 and CDR2 are SGHDN and FVKESK. CDR3 region: CASSQPGVEGYTF. The DNA read from the CDR3 is TGTGCCAGCAGCCAGCCAGGGGTCGAAGGC.

Points on this clone: Read data end 3 residues before the CDR3 end; the end is taken from the germline J gene. V and J are TRBV5-4 and TRBJ1-1; TRBD1 is a possible D gene (5 bases). This CDR3 has 14 residues. Germline loops: CDR1 SGHNT, CDR2 YYREEE (reference sequence). V was clipped by 4 bases and J by 0 bases, with 10 bases between them. Partial CDR3 DNA: TGTGCCAGCAGCCAGGGACTGATGAACACTGAA. Amino acids: CASSQGLMNTE. The CDR3, in full, reads CASSQGLMNTEAFF.

Remarks on this clone: The observed sequence ends 3 residues before the CDR3 terminus, with the missing tail filled in from the germline J gene. The rearrangement uses TRBV29-1 and TRBJ1-1, with a possible D match to TRBD1 (6 bases). CDR3 length equals 15 residues. Trimming took 3 bases from V and 5 from J, leaving 19 bases between them. Per the germline V gene, CDR1 is SQVTM and CDR2 is ANQGSEA. The CDR3 loop is CSVEPSGGRRTEAFF. CDR3 bases read: TGCAGCGTTGAGCCCTCGGGGGGCAGGAGGACTGAA. Combining the CDR3 with reference TRBV29-1 and TRBJ1-1 gives the whole variable domain SAVISQKPSRDICQRGTSLTIQCQVDSQVTMMFWYRQQPGQSLTLIATANQGSEATYESGFVIDKFPISRPNLTFSTLTVSNMSPEDSSIYLCSVEPSGGRRTEAFFGQGTRLTVV.

Turning to this clone: The CDR3 extends 3 residues past the end of the read, so its final part is completed from the germline J gene. This chain uses TRBV6-2 or TRBV6-3 with TRBJ2-5, with 10 positions matching TRBD1. The V and J ends lost 8 bases and 3 bases, in that order; junction bases with no gene match: 6. The CDR3 has 14 residues. Germline V gene data show CDR1 as MNHEY and CDR2 as SVGEGT. The CDR3 is CASLPGQGKETQYF. Partial CDR3 DNA: TGTGCCAGCCTCCCGGGACAGGGGAAAGAGACC.

On this clone itself: Sequencing ends 3 residues short of the CDR3 end; the germline J gene provides the rest. J is TRBJ2-3 and V is TRBV2, with 11 bases aligning to TRBD2. The CDR3 covers 16 residues. V trimming: 4 bases; J trimming: 1 base; junction bases outside the gene matches: 4. Germline V lookup: CDR1 SNHLY, CDR2 FYNNEI. CDR3 amino acids: CASSVPLAGGTDTQYF. CDR3 DNA, as far as it was read: TGTGCCAGCAGTGTTCCACTAGCGGGGGGCACAGATACG.

Regarding this clone: The CDR3 extends 3 residues past the end of the read, so its final part is completed from the germline J gene. The chain has TRBV13 and TRBJ2-3; 9 positions match TRBD1. This CDR3 comprises 15 residues. Germline-derived CDR1 and CDR2 are PRHDT and FYEKMQ (reference sequence). Germline trimming cut 0 bases from V and 4 bases from J; bases unmatched to any gene: 2. CDR3 amino acids: CASSLGWTGADTQYF. The sequenced CDR3 bases are TGTGCCAGCAGCTTAGGATGGACAGGGGCAGATACG.

With respect to this clone: The CDR3 goes on 3 residues after the read ends, and that part is filled in from the germline J gene. The chain joins TRBV7-7 to TRBJ2-1; 11 bases map to TRBD1. Germline CDR1 SSHAT, CDR2 FNYEAQ (reference sequence). V lost 5 bases and J lost 7; bases outside the gene matches: 4. CDR3 size: 14 residues. The part of the CDR3 DNA that was read is TGTGCCAGCAGCAGTGGACAGGGGGCAAATGAG. Its translation: CASSSGQGANE. The complete CDR3 sequence is CASSSGQGANEQFF.

Regarding this clone: The read terminates 3 residues ahead of where the CDR3 ends, so the germline J gene completes it. The J gene is TRBJ1-2, the V gene TRBV2, with 8 bases identical to TRBD1. The CDR3 is 11 amino acids. Germline values: CDR1 SNHLY, CDR2 FYNNEI. Incomplete CDR3 DNA: TGTGCCAGCAGTGAGGGGACAGGT. This codes for CASSEGTG. The whole CDR3 reads CASSEGTGYTF.